These T cell receptor beta chains were read from a single sample in a study of blood T cell repertoires in COVID-19. Assay: immunoSEQ multiplex PCR; the TCRdb copy retains only in-frame clones and omits some. The repertoire includes approximately 400,000 clones, approximately 89% of them detected once, and roughly 13% sits in the top ten. Source material: peripheral blood. The receptors shown here come from a woman aged 45-65 years with COVID-19, enrolled during active disease. The CDR3 runs from the conserved cysteine through the conserved F or W. A D gene is named only where the DNA matches it firmly. The listing skips clone size in some rows; elsewhere it reads once, few, many or a size class.

D gene,V gene,J gene,clone size,CDR3 protein,CDR3 DNA
-,TRBV6-1,TRBJ1-5,-,CASSEWGGDQPQHF,TGTGCCAGCAGTGAATGGGGGGGCGACCAGCCCCAGCATTTT
-,TRBV28,TRBJ1-4,-,CASSLTGTTNEKLFF,TGTGCCAGCAGTTTGACCGGGACAACTAATGAAAAACTGTTTTTT
-,TRBV27,TRBJ1-4,-,CASSSQGIANEKLFF,TGTGCCAGCAGTTCTCAGGGGATAGCTAATGAAAAACTGTTTTTT
TRBD1,TRBV25-1,TRBJ2-7,-,CASSRTGYEQYF,TGTGCCAGCAGTAGGACAGGCTACGAGCAGTACTTC
TRBD1,TRBV5-1,TRBJ2-5,-,CASSATTGKRETQYF,TGCGCCAGCAGCGCAACGACAGGGAAGAGGGAGACCCAGTACTTC
-,TRBV13,TRBJ1-4,-,CASRGTNDREKLFF,TGTGCCAGCAGAGGGACAAATGATCGTGAAAAACTGTTTTTT
TRBD1,TRBV11-2,TRBJ1-5,-,CASSLTGVQPQHF,TGTGCCAGCAGCCTGACAGGGGTTCAGCCCCAGCATTTT
-,TRBV6-4,TRBJ1-1,once,CASSVELNTEAFF,TGTGCCAGCAGTGTCGAGTTAAACACTGAAGCTTTCTTT
TRBD1,TRBV5-1,TRBJ2-2,few,CASSQGQANTGELFF,TGCGCCAGCAGCCAGGGACAGGCGAACACCGGGGAGCTGTTTTTT
-,TRBV27,TRBJ2-2,once,CASSWAGSGELFF,TGTGCCAGCAGTTGGGCAGGGTCCGGGGAGCTGTTTTTT
TRBD1,TRBV19,TRBJ1-2,-,CASRDTGGRHGYTF,TGTGCCAGTAGGGATACAGGGGGAAGACATGGCTACACCTTC
-,TRBV19,TRBJ1-1,-,CASSHGGDTEAFF,TGTGCCAGTAGCCACGGAGGGGACACTGAAGCTTTCTTT
-,TRBV29-1,TRBJ1-1,few,CSVFKNTEAFF,TGCAGCGTTTTTAAGAACACTGAAGCTTTCTTT
-,TRBV29-1,TRBJ1-1,-,CSVEEGARGEAFF,TGCAGCGTTGAAGAAGGGGCACGGGGGGAAGCTTTCTTT
TRBD1,TRBV5-8,TRBJ1-4,-,CASSLDTVGQGYEKLFF,TGTGCCAGCAGCTTGGACACCGTAGGACAGGGGTATGAAAAACTGTTTTTT
-,TRBV29-1,TRBJ2-7,-,CSVGVVGGEQYF,TGCAGCGTTGGGGTTGTGGGGGGCGAGCAGTACTTC
TRBD2,TRBV28,TRBJ2-1,-,CASSPTLLAGGPNEQFF,TGTGCCAGCAGTCCAACCCTTTTAGCGGGGGGGCCCAATGAGCAGTTCTTC
TRBD2,TRBV29-1,TRBJ2-1,-,CSVEEWGGRNEQFF,TGCAGCGTTGAAGAGTGGGGGGGAAGGAATGAGCAGTTCTTC
-,TRBV13,TRBJ1-1,-,CASSLGGTGNPEAFF,TGTGCCAGCAGCTTAGGGGGTACAGGGAACCCTGAAGCTTTCTTT